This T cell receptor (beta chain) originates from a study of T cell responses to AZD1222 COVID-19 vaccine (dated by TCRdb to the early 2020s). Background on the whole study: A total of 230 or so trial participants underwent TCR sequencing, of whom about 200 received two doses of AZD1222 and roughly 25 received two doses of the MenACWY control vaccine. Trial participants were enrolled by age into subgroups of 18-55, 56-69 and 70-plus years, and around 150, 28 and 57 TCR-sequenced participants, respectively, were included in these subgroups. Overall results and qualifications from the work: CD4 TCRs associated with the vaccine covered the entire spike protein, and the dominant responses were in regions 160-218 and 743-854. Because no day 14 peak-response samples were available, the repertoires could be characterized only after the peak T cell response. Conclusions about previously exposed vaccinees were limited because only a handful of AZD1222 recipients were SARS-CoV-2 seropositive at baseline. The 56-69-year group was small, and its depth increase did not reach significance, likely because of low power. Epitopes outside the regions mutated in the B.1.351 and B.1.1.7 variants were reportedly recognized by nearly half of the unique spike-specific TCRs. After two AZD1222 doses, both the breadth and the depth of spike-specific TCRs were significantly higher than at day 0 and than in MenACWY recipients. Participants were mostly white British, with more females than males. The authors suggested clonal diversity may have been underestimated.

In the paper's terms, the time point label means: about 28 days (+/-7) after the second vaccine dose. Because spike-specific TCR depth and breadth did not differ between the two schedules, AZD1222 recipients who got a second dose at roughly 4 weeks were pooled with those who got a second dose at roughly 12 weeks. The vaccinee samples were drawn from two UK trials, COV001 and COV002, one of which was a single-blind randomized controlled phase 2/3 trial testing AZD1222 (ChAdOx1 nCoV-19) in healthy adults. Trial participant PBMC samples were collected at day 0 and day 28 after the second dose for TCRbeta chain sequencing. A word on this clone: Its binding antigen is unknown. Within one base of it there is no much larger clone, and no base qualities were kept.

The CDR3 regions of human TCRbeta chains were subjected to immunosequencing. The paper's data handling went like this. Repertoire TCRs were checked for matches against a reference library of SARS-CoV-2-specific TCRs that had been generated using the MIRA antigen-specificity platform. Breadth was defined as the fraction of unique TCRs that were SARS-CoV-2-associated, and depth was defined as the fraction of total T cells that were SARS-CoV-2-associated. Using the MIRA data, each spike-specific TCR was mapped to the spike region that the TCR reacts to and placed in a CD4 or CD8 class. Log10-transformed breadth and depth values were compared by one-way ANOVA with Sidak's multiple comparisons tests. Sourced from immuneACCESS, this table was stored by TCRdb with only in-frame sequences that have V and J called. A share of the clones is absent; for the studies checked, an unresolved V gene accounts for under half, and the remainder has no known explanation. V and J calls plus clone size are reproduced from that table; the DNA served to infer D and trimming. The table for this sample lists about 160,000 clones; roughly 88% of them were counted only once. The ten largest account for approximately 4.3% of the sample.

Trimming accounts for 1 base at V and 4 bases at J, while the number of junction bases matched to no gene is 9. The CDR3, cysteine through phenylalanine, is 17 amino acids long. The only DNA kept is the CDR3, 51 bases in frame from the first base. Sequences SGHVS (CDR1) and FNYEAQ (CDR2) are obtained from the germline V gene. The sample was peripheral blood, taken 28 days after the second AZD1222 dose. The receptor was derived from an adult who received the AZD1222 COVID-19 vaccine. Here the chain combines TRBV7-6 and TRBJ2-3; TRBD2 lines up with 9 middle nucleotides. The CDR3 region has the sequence CASSLDFLRGGADTQYF. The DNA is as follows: TGTGCCAGCAGCTTAGATTTTTTGCGGGGGGGCGCAGATACGCAGTATTTT.